This T cell receptor (beta chain) was identified during a study of shared clonotypes between healthy human individuals. Some clones are missing from TCRdb's copy, which holds only in-frame ones; the method was immunoSEQ multiplex PCR. This sample has a few million clones, with approximately 92% found just once. The TCR was taken from a man aged 18 to 29 in good health. Sequencing used naive CD4+ T cells sorted from blood. The subset here: CD45RA+ positively selected.

The CDR3 region is CASSPTKGVVNEQYF. The DNA for the CDR3 is TGTGCCAGCAGTCCCACGAAGGGGGTTGTAAACGAGCAGTACTTC. V and J are TRBV6-6 and TRBJ2-7; possible D gene TRBD1, 6 bases. The V end lost 5 bases, the J end lost 5 bases, and 19 bases lay between the germline ends. The CDR3 sequence is 15 residues long. Germline V CDR1 and CDR2: MNHNY, SVGAGI (reference sequence).